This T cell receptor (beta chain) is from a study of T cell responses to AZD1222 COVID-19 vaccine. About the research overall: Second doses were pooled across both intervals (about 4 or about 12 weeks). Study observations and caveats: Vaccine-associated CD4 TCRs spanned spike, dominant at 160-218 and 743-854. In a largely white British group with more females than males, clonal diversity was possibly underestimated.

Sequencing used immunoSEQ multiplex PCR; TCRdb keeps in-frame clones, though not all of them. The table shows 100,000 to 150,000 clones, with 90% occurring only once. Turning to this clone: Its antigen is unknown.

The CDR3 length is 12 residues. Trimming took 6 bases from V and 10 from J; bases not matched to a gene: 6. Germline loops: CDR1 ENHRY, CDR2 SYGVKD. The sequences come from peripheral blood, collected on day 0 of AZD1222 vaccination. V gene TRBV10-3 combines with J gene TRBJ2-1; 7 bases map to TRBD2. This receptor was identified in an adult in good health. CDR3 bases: TGTGCCATCAGCGGCGGGACTACCGAGCAGTTCTTC. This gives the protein CAISGGTTEQFF.